This T cell receptor (beta chain) was retrieved from a study of early T cells in non-severe SARS-CoV-2 infection. Study at large: Bulk RNA taken from unsorted whole blood was sequenced, leaving chains unpaired.

This clonotype turned up a few times. Its antigen is not known. The TCR library protocol attached unique molecular identifiers to the individual cDNA molecules. Using its own MiXCR run on the 5' RACE reads, TCRdb lists one record per CDR3 protein. The repertoire holds about 76,000 distinct CDR3 sequences, around 11% seen once, with over 3.5% in the top ten. General study points: Matches to VDJdb favored anti-spike CD8 responses and missed private and CD4 specificities.

Trimming shortened V by 10 bases and J by 1 base, and 16 bases separated the two germline ends. CDR3 size: 14 residues. CDR1 MNHEY and CDR2 SVGAGI come from the germline V gene. Sequenced sample: whole blood. The genes are TRBV6-5 and TRBJ1-1, with a tentative D call TRBD1 (6 bases). The sequence was obtained from an adult who was a healthcare worker with PCR-confirmed SARS-CoV-2 infection or an uninfected control (not recorded which). CDR3 nucleotides: TGTGCCACCATTACCCGGGACAAGAACACTGAAGCTTTCTTT. Its translation is CATITRDKNTEAFF.